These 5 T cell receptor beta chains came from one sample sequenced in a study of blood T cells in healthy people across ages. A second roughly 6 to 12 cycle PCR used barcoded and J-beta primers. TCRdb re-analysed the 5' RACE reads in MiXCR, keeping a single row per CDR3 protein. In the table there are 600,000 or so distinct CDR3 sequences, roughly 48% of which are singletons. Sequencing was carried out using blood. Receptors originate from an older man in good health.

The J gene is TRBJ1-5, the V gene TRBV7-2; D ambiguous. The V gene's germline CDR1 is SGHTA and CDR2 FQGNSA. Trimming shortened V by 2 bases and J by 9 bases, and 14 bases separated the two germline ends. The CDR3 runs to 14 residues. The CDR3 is CASSLTEALGPQHF. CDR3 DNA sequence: TGTGCCAGCAGCTTAACAGAGGCCTTGGGGCCCCAGCATTTT.

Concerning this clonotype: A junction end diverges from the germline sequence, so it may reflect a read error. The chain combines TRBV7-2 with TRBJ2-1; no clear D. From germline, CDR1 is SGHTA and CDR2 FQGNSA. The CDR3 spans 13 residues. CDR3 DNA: TGTGCCAGCAGCCTAGGCTCCTACAATGGGCAGTTCTTC. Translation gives CASSLGSYNGQFF.

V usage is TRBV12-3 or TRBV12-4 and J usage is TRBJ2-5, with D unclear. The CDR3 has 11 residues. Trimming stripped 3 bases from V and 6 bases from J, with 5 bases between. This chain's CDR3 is CASSFSKTQYF. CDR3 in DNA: TGTGCCAGCAGTTTTTCGAAGACCCAGTACTTC.

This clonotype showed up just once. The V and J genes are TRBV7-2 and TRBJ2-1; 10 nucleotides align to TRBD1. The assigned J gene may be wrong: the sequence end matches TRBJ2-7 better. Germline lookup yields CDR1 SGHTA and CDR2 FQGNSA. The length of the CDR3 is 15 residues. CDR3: CASTQGQGRYNEQYF. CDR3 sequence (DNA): TGTGCCAGCACCCAGGGACAGGGGAGGTACAATGAGCAGTACTTC.

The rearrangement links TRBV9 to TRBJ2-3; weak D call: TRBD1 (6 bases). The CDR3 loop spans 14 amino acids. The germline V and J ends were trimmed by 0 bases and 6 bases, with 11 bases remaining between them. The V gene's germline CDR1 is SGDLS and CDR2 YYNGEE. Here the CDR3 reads CASSVAGERDTQYF. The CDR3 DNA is TGTGCCAGCAGCGTAGCAGGGGAGAGGGATACGCAGTATTTT.